This TCR beta chain comes out of a study of T cell repertoires in cytomegalovirus infection. The J segment lost 3 bases and the V segment lost 7 bases, leaving 5 bases of the junction unmatched. This CDR3 region has 15 residues. Germline V gene data show CDR1 as MNHNS and CDR2 as SASEGT. This clonotype has more than one count but fewer than ten. Its specificity is not known. TCRdb called the reads again in MiXCR, with one record for every CDR3 protein. The table has roughly 800,000 distinct CDR3 sequences, about 29% seen once. This clonotype was obtained from a human donor in good health (CMV status not recorded). Some clones in this sample may be carry-over from other donors' samples. The chain recombines TRBV6-1 with TRBJ2-3; 12 positions agree with TRBD2. The sample consisted of cultured CD8+ T cells from PBMCs, taken from culture after CMV antigen stimulation. The CDR3 coding sequence is TGTGCCAGCATCCGACTAGCGGGGGAGACAGATACGCAGTATTTT. This gives the protein CASIRLAGETDTQYF.